These T cell receptor beta chains were read from a single sample in a study of cytomegalovirus exposure and HLA in healthy donors. Sequenced by immunoSEQ multiplex PCR; TCRdb stores in-frame clones only, minus some. The sample yields about 160,000 clones, over 80% seen once. What was sequenced was PBMCs. These receptor sequences come from a boy aged 2-9 years in good health and CMV-seronegative. Each CDR3 is given with its conserved first and last residue. Each record gives: V gene, clone size, D gene, J gene, CDR3 DNA, CDR3 protein. The D gene is left open where the match is weak. The listing skips clone size in some rows; elsewhere it reads once, few, many or a size class.

TRBV11-2	.	.	TRBJ1-1	TGTGCCAGCAGCCCCCCAGATAACACTGAAGCTTTCTTT	CASSPPDNTEAFF
TRBV2	.	TRBD1	TRBJ2-2	TGTGCCAGCCAAGAGGACAGGCGAACTACCGGGGAGCTGTTTTTT	CASQEDRRTTGELFF
TRBV4-3	.	.	TRBJ1-2	TGCGCCAGCAGCCAAGACTTAGGGGCCGGCTACACCTTC	CASSQDLGAGYTF
TRBV4-2	.	TRBD2	TRBJ2-3	TGTGCCAGCAGCCAAGCCCCGGGACTAGCGGGAGCAGATACGCAGTATTTT	CASSQAPGLAGADTQYF
TRBV25-1	.	.	TRBJ1-2	TGTGCCAGCAGTGAGCGGGGGAGAGCGGGAGCTAACTATGGCTACACCTTC	CASSERGRAGANYGYTF
TRBV7-9	.	.	TRBJ2-5	TGTGCCAGCAGCTTACTAGCAGGAGTGGAGACCCAGTACTTC	CASSLLAGVETQYF
TRBV7-8	.	.	TRBJ1-1	TGTGCCAGCAGCTTGGCAACGAACACTGAAGCTTTCTTT	CASSLATNTEAFF
TRBV5-6	.	.	TRBJ1-1	TGTGCCAGCAGCTTGGCCGGGGGGACAATGAACACTGAAGCTTTCTTT	CASSLAGGTMNTEAFF
TRBV28	once	.	TRBJ1-1	TGTGCCAGCAGTTTCAGGGGAACTGAAGCTTTCTTT	CASSFRGTEAFF
TRBV2	.	.	TRBJ1-1	TGTGCCAGCGAGGTTCGGGGTCCTCTGGGGAACACTGAAGCTTTCTTT	CASEVRGPLGNTEAFF
TRBV7-2	.	TRBD1	TRBJ2-7	TGTGCCAGCAGCCTCCCGGGACAGGACTCCTACGAGCAGTACTTC	CASSLPGQDSYEQYF
TRBV10-3	once	.	TRBJ1-3	TGTGCCATCAGTGTCGGGACAATGGGTGGAAACACCATATATTTT	CAISVGTMGGNTIYF
TRBV10-2	.	TRBD1	TRBJ1-2	TGCGCCAGCAGTTACAGGGGGTTCGGGGGCTACACCTTC	CASSYRGFGGYTF
TRBV30	few	.	TRBJ2-1	TGTGCCTGGAGTGTGCGCCAGGAGGAGTTCTTC	CAWSVRQEEFF
TRBV5-1	.	TRBD1	TRBJ2-7	TGCGCCAGCACTGCCGTCGACAGGGGTCGCGAGCAGTACTTC	CASTAVDRGREQYF
TRBV6-6	.	TRBD1	TRBJ1-1	TGTGCCAGCAGTTCCAGACAGGGTGTCACTGAAGCTTTCTTT	CASSSRQGVTEAFF
TRBV6-6	.	TRBD1	TRBJ1-2	TGTGCCACGATGGTAGGGACAGGGCGATCCTATGGCTACACCTTC	CATMVGTGRSYGYTF
TRBV5-6	.	TRBD1	TRBJ1-2	TGTGCCAGCAGCTCCCGGGCCGACAGGGGGCGTATTCATGGCTACACCTTC	CASSSRADRGRIHGYTF
TRBV19	.	.	TRBJ1-2	TGTGCCAGTAGTAGTATCTATGGCTACACCTTC	CASSSIYGYTF
TRBV19	.	.	TRBJ1-5	TGTGCCAGTAGTATAGGCCTCAGAGGGATAAGGGATCAGCCCCAGCATTTT	CASSIGLRGIRDQPQHF
TRBV10-1	.	.	TRBJ2-3	TGCGCCAGCATCTACCAGCGGCTTAGCACAGATACGCAGTATTTT	CASIYQRLSTDTQYF